The present T cell receptor (beta chain) was sequenced within a study of cytomegalovirus exposure and HLA in healthy donors. Study-wide background: Unique TCRs numbering around 80 million, obtained from HLA-typed donors, made up an early data release. Findings and caveats of the study: It emerged from a later analysis that several of the most significant clusters appeared to be linked to common viral pathogens. Altogether, about 160 TCR beta chains were recorded as cytomegalovirus-associated.

Regarding this clone: No antigen is known for it.

This CDR3 comprises 16 residues. Germline V gives CDR1 MGHRA, CDR2 YSYEKL. Trimming cost V 0 bases and J 7 bases; bases outside gene matches: 6. It was with 60 Vbeta and 13 Jbeta primers that the PCR ran. Profiling relied on immunoSEQ multiplex PCR, and the TCRdb table lists in-frame clones only, not all of them. The sample lists roughly 120,000 clones, roughly four fifths occurring once. The chain has TRBV4-1 and TRBJ1-6, with 7 bases matching TRBD1. The source is a woman aged 18-30 years in good health and CMV-seronegative. Sequenced input: PBMCs. The CDR3 sequence: CASSQEVDRANSPLHF. CDR3 DNA sequence: TGCGCCAGCAGCCAAGAAGTAGACAGGGCCAATTCACCCCTCCACTTT.